This T cell receptor beta chain was retrieved from a study of CD8 T cells in ankylosing spondylitis. Study-wide results and caveats: Reportedly, disease-linked clones are significantly enriched in ankylosing spondylitis patients' matched synovial fluid.

The CDR3 contains 14 residues. Trimming took 1 base from V and 8 from J, leaving 15 bases between them. CDR1 DFQATT and CDR2 SNEGSKA come from the germline V gene (reference sequence). This clonotype was observed many times. As yet, its antigen is unknown. TCRdb recomputed calls from the 5' RACE reads with MiXCR, one row per CDR3 protein. Of about 240,000 distinct CDR3 sequences in the sample, roughly 8.6% were seen once. Specimen: blood, either unsorted or a sorted T cell fraction (not recorded which). This rearrangement joins TRBV20-1 to TRBJ2-1; D gene uncertain. This TCR came from a male donor with ankylosing spondylitis or in good health (not recorded which). In DNA form, the CDR3 reads TGCAGTGCTAGAGGAATTAGTTCGCACGATGAGCAGTTCTTC. It encodes CSARGISSHDEQFF.